A selection of T cell receptor beta chains follows, all from one sample in a study of cytomegalovirus exposure and HLA in healthy donors. Profiled with immunoSEQ multiplex PCR; TCRdb holds only in-frame clones, not every one. The data contain 100,000 to 150,000 clones, around three quarters of them singletons. The specimen was PBMCs. Every receptor here comes from a male donor in good health and CMV-seropositive. Both conserved end residues are part of each CDR3. The D gene is left open where the match is weak. Not every row has a clone size; where given, it reads once, few, many or a size class.

TRBV15	.	TRBJ1-2	TRBD1	CATSRDGDRDGGYTF	TGTGCCACCAGCAGAGATGGGGACAGGGACGGTGGCTACACCTTC
TRBV29-1	.	TRBJ2-1	TRBD2	CSVLPTSGGPQLF	TGCAGCGTCCTACCGACTAGCGGGGGCCCCCAACTCTTC
TRBV9	few	TRBJ1-1	TRBD1	CASSVGQGNMNTEAFF	TGTGCCAGCAGCGTAGGACAGGGCAACATGAACACTGAAGCTTTCTTT
TRBV5-1	.	TRBJ2-6	TRBD1	CASSQSSSGQASSGANVLTF	TGCGCCAGCAGCCAGTCTTCCTCGGGACAGGCCTCCTCTGGGGCCAACGTCCTGACTTTC
TRBV7-2	.	TRBJ1-2	.	CASSPPYRVNGYTF	TGTGCCAGCAGCCCACCGTACAGGGTGAATGGCTACACCTTC
TRBV5-4	.	TRBJ2-5	.	CASSLGRGTPKETQYF	TGTGCCAGCAGCCTGGGCCGGGGGACTCCTAAAGAGACCCAGTACTTC
TRBV4-2	.	TRBJ1-2	.	CASSQEREAYGYTF	TGTGCCAGCAGCCAAGAGAGGGAAGCCTATGGCTACACCTTC
TRBV10-3	few	TRBJ1-2	.	CAIRDTWGPYGYTF	TGTGCCATCAGAGACACCTGGGGCCCGTATGGCTACACCTTC
TRBV5-4	.	TRBJ2-4	.	CASSLAEGGENSQYF	TGTGCCAGCAGCTTGGCCGAGGGCGGCGAAAACAGTCAGTACTTC
TRBV29-1	once	TRBJ2-7	TRBD1	CSVGDRGRRQYF	TGCAGCGTTGGGGACAGGGGAAGGAGGCAGTACTTC
TRBV5-1	.	TRBJ2-7	.	CASSDSREERRYF	TGCGCCAGCAGCGACTCCCGTGAAGAGCGGAGATACTTC
TRBV27	.	TRBJ2-3	TRBD1	CASSLWDREATQYF	TGTGCCAGCAGTTTATGGGACAGGGAGGCTACGCAGTATTTT
TRBV9	few	TRBJ1-2	TRBD1	CASSVAPGTGGLNGYTF	TGTGCCAGCAGCGTAGCCCCCGGGACAGGGGGGTTGAATGGCTACACCTTC
TRBV28	.	TRBJ2-7	.	CASKLMGDSSYEQYF	TGTGCCAGCAAACTAATGGGGGACTCTTCCTACGAGCAGTACTTC
TRBV28	few	TRBJ2-7	TRBD1	CASRDRDRADYEQYF	TGTGCCAGCAGGGACCGGGACAGGGCTGACTACGAGCAGTACTTC
TRBV6-1	.	TRBJ2-5	TRBD1	CASSRDRGQTQYF	TGTGCCAGCAGCCGGGACAGGGGTCAGACCCAGTACTTC
TRBV27	.	TRBJ2-1	TRBD1	CASSLRDSSYNEQFF	TGTGCCAGCAGTCTCCGGGACAGTTCCTACAATGAGCAGTTCTTC
TRBV5-1	few	TRBJ1-3	.	CASSLGSDSGNTIYF	TGCGCCAGCAGCTTGGGCAGCGACTCTGGAAACACCATATATTTT
TRBV18	.	TRBJ2-2	TRBD2	CASSPSLRLADARTGELFF	TGTGCCAGCTCACCAAGCCTACGGCTAGCGGATGCGAGAACCGGGGAGCTGTTTTTT
TRBV7-8	.	TRBJ1-1	.	CASSPRGTVNTEAFF	TGTGCCAGCAGCCCACGGGGGACCGTGAACACTGAAGCTTTCTTT
TRBV28	once	TRBJ2-5	.	CASSSVRETQYF	TGTGCCAGCAGTTCTGTGCGAGAGACCCAGTACTTC
TRBV19	.	TRBJ2-2	.	CASSIIAGGTGELFF	TGTGCCAGTAGTATTATAGCCGGAGGGACCGGGGAGCTGTTTTTT
TRBV6-1	.	TRBJ1-3	.	CASSEAGGLGNTIYF	TGTGCCAGCAGTGAAGCTGGGGGACTTGGAAACACCATATATTTT
TRBV19	.	TRBJ1-5	TRBD1	CASRDREGNQPQHF	TGTGCCAGTAGGGACAGGGAGGGCAATCAGCCCCAGCATTTT
TRBV19	.	TRBJ2-7	.	CASKQQGTYEQYF	TGTGCCAGTAAGCAACAGGGAACCTACGAGCAGTACTTC
TRBV15	.	TRBJ1-4	.	CATSRDPTSGGEKLFF	TGTGCCACCAGCAGAGATCCGACTTCTGGTGGGGAAAAACTGTTTTTT
TRBV5-1	once	TRBJ2-5	.	CASSLAGSPPGTQYF	TGCGCCAGCAGCTTGGCGGGGTCACCCCCAGGGACCCAGTACTTC
TRBV6-5	.	TRBJ1-3	.	CASRDTSSGNTIYF	TGTGCCAGCAGGGACACGAGCTCTGGAAACACCATATATTTT
TRBV6-5	.	TRBJ2-3	TRBD2	CASSRLAGVKDTQYF	TGTGCCAGCAGCCGACTAGCGGGAGTTAAAGATACGCAGTATTTT
TRBV6-5	.	TRBJ1-6	.	CATAGERSYNSPLHF	TGTGCCACCGCAGGGGAAAGGTCCTATAATTCACCCCTCCACTTT
TRBV7-9	.	TRBJ1-3	TRBD1	CASSLTGEPSGGNTIYF	TGTGCCAGCAGCCTGACAGGGGAGCCGTCAGGGGGAAACACCATATATTTT